This passage covers 3 T cell receptor beta chains from one sample sequenced in a study of blood T cell repertoires in COVID-19. Using immunoSEQ multiplex PCR, the repertoire was profiled, and TCRdb retains in-frame clones only, with some absent. Among about 200,000 clones, 86% were seen once, and the ten largest hold 10%. Source material: peripheral blood. The receptors originated from a woman aged 50 to 60 with COVID-19, enrolled during active disease.

In its sample, this clone was seen once. The rearrangement links TRBV6-5 to TRBJ1-2, with 8 bases lining up with TRBD1. CDR3 length: 12 residues. V shed 6 bases, J shed 9 bases, and the junction held 6 bases outside the gene matches. Looked up from germline, CDR1 is MNHEY and CDR2 is SVGAGI. In nucleotides, the CDR3 is TGTGCCAGCAGGGACGACAGGGGACGCTACACCTTC. This gives the protein CASRDDRGRYTF.

The V gene is TRBV7-6, the J gene TRBJ1-5; possibly TRBD1 for D (5 bases). V lost 4 bases, J lost 4 bases, and 14 bases lay in between. The CDR3 has 15 amino acids. Germline-derived CDR1 and CDR2 are SGHVS and FNYEAQ. CDR3 in DNA: TGTGCCAGCAGCTCCCGGGGCGGGGTAAATCAGCCCCAGCATTTT. Protein sequence: CASSSRGGVNQPQHF.

V gene TRBV5-8 combines with J gene TRBJ2-3; D might be TRBD1 (6 bases). The germline V gene has CDR1 SGHTS and CDR2 YDEGEE. The CDR3 totals 15 residues. Trimming took off 0 bases at V and 4 bases at J, with 12 bases between the two ends. CDR3 sequence: CASSLDTGKSDTQYF. Written as DNA, the CDR3 is TGTGCCAGCAGCTTGGATACAGGGAAGTCAGATACGCAGTATTTT. The variable domain in full, with the rest retrieved from reference TRBV5-8 and TRBJ2-3, is EAGVTQSPTHLIKTRGQQATLRCSPISGHTSVYWYQQALGLGLQFLLWYDEGEERNRGNFPPRFSGRQFPNYSSELNVNALELEDSALYLCASSLDTGKSDTQYFGPGTRLTVL.